These T cell receptor beta chains were read from a single sample in a study of blood T cells in healthy people across ages. TCRdb redid the calling of the 5' RACE reads with MiXCR, one entry per CDR3 protein. The sample shows hundreds of thousands of distinct CDR3 sequences, more than 55% of them seen only once. Sequencing input: blood. Receptors were obtained from a middle-aged man in good health. CDR3s include the opening cysteine and the closing phenylalanine or tryptophan. D genes are given only for firm matches. Expanded clones get a size class; other rows say once, few or many, or leave the size out.

CDR3nt | CDR3aa | abundance | v_gene | d_gene | j_gene
TGTGCCAGCTCACCAAAAGACGGGGCTGGCTACACCTTC | CASSPKDGAGYTF | . | TRBV18 | . | TRBJ1-2
TGTGCCAGCAGTTTGCCCAGGAAGAGAAGCGAGCAGTACTTC | CASSLPRKRSEQYF | . | TRBV12-3/TRBV12-4 | . | TRBJ2-7
TGTGCCAGCAGCCTATATTTCACAGATACGCAGTATTTT | CASSLYFTDTQYF | few | TRBV7-2 | . | TRBJ2-3
TGCAGTGTTCGGGCGGGAGATACGCAGTATTTT | CSVRAGDTQYF | . | TRBV20-1 | . | TRBJ2-3
TGTGCCAGCAGTGAAATCGCAGGGAACTATGGCTACACCTTC | CASSEIAGNYGYTF | . | TRBV6-1 | . | TRBJ1-2
TGTGCCAGCAGCTTAGAAAGGGGAGCCTCACCCCTCCACTTT | CASSLERGASPLHF | . | TRBV7-2 | . | TRBJ1-6
TGCGCCAGCAGCGTCGGGACCACACTAGCCAAAAACATTCAGTACTTC | CASSVGTTLAKNIQYF | few | TRBV5-1 | . | TRBJ2-4
TGTGCCAGCAGTGACCCCGGGAGCCTGAACACTGAAGCTTTCTTT | CASSDPGSLNTEAFF | . | TRBV25-1 | . | TRBJ1-1
TGTGCCATCAGTGAGCTCCAAGGCGAGCAGTACTTC | CAISELQGEQYF | . | TRBV10-3 | . | TRBJ2-7
TGCGCCAGCAGCTTGTCTAGCGCGAACACCGGGGAGCTGTTTTTT | CASSLSSANTGELFF | . | TRBV5-1 | . | TRBJ2-2
TGCGCCAGCAGCTTCGAAAGCGGGACAACCTACGAGCAGTACTTC | CASSFESGTTYEQYF | . | TRBV5-1 | . | TRBJ2-7
TGTGCCAGCAGCTTGGACAGGGTCGGGTACGAGCAGTACTTC | CASSLDRVGYEQYF | few | TRBV11-2 | TRBD1 | TRBJ2-7
TGTGCCAGCAGCCCGGTTAGCGGGAGCTGGAACAATGAGCAGTTCTTC | CASSPVSGSWNNEQFF | . | TRBV7-2 | TRBD2 | TRBJ2-1
TGTGCCATCAGTGAGTCGAAAGGGACACCCACAGATACGCAGTATTTT | CAISESKGTPTDTQYF | . | TRBV10-3 | . | TRBJ2-3
TGTGCCAGCAGCTTGGGGCTAGCGGGAAGTAATGAGCAGTTCTTC | CASSLGLAGSNEQFF | . | TRBV5-5 | TRBD2 | TRBJ2-1
TGTGCCAGCAGCCCGGAGTGGTTTGGGGGAGAGACCCAGTACTTC | CASSPEWFGGETQYF | . | TRBV7-2 | . | TRBJ2-5
TGTGCCAGCAGCCCGAGACAGGGTGGTTACGAAAAACTGATTTTT | CASSPRQGGYEKLIF | . | TRBV14 | TRBD1 | TRBJ1-4
TGTGCCAGCAGAGAGACAGGGTCGCGATACGAGCAGTACTTC | CASRETGSRYEQYF | once | TRBV28 | TRBD1 | TRBJ2-7
TGCAGTGCTAGTGGGGTCACCTTAGAGACCCAGTACTTC | CSASGVTLETQYF | . | TRBV20-1 | . | TRBJ2-5
TGTGCCAGCAGCCAAGAGTGGGAGAGCTCCTACGAGCAGTACTTC | CASSQEWESSYEQYF | . | TRBV4-2 | . | TRBJ2-7
TGCAGCGTTAAATTGGCGGGAGACCCGTCCTACAATGAGCAGTTCTTC | CSVKLAGDPSYNEQFF | few | TRBV29-1 | TRBD2 | TRBJ2-1
TGCAGCGTTGAAGAGGGCAGACAGGGAATCCGAACCTACGAGCAGTACTTC | CSVEEGRQGIRTYEQYF | . | TRBV29-1 | TRBD1 | TRBJ2-7
TGTGCCAGCCGTAGGACAGGGGCTGGACTAGCGGGAGTAAGTTACAATGAGCAGTTCTTC | CASRRTGAGLAGVSYNEQFF | many | TRBV27 | TRBD2 | TRBJ2-1
TGCAGCGTTGTAGGAATCAGGACAGCCAACAATGAGCAGTTCTTC | CSVVGIRTANNEQFF | . | TRBV29-1 | . | TRBJ2-1
TGTGCCAGCAGTTTATACACAGCTAATCAGCCCCAGCATTTT | CASSLYTANQPQHF | . | TRBV12-3/TRBV12-4 | . | TRBJ1-5
TGCGCCAGCAGCCCGCCCGGATTAGCGGGAGTCATTGAGCAGTTCTTC | CASSPPGLAGVIEQFF | once | TRBV5-1 | TRBD2 | TRBJ2-1
TGTGCCAGCAAGTCGACGGTCGAGCCATCCTACGAGCAGTACTTC | CASKSTVEPSYEQYF | . | TRBV6-2/TRBV6-3 | . | TRBJ2-7
TGTGCCACCAAGCGGACAGGGGGCTTAAATGAGCAGTTCTTC | CATKRTGGLNEQFF | few | TRBV24-1 | TRBD1 | TRBJ2-1
TGTGCCAGCAGTTTAAGGGTGCAGGAAGGCTACACCTTC | CASSLRVQEGYTF | . | TRBV28 | . | TRBJ1-2
TGCGGCACAGGGGGCGATGGCTACACCTTC | CGTGGDGYTF | . | TRBV29-1 | TRBD1 | TRBJ1-2
TGTGCCAGCAGCTTAGAGTCCAGCCTCTTAAAGTTCTTC | CASSLESSLLKFF | . | TRBV7-2 | . | TRBJ2-1
TGTGCCAGCAGCCTGACAGAGCGCGAGCAGTTCTTC | CASSLTEREQFF | few | TRBV3-1 | . | TRBJ2-1
TGTGCCAGCAGCTTGCTGGGGCTAGCGAGGGGGATGTCGTACTTC | CASSLLGLARGMSYF | few | TRBV5-5 | . | TRBJ2-7
TGTGCCAGCAGCCGCACTAGCGGGAGTAATACCGGGGAGCTGTTTTTT | CASSRTSGSNTGELFF | . | TRBV3-1 | TRBD2 | TRBJ2-2
TGTGCCAGCCATAGGACCGACCCGGGGAACACTGAAGCTTTCTTT | CASHRTDPGNTEAFF | . | TRBV7-8 | . | TRBJ1-1
TGCGCCAGCAGCTTGGGGGACACCGACACAGATACGCAGTATTTT | CASSLGDTDTDTQYF | few | TRBV5-1 | . | TRBJ2-3
TGTGCCTGGAGTGGGGGTAGCGGGGGTCTAGCCTACAATGAGCAGTTCTTC | CAWSGGSGGLAYNEQFF | many | TRBV30 | TRBD2 | TRBJ2-1
TGTGCCAGCAGTTTGGGAGCTCCTCAAAACATTCAGTACTTC | CASSLGAPQNIQYF | . | TRBV12-3/TRBV12-4 | . | TRBJ2-4
TGCGCCAGCAGCTTGGATGGTAGTACATATGAGCAGTTCTTC | CASSLDGSTYEQFF | few | TRBV5-1 | . | TRBJ2-1
TGTGCCAGCAGCTTGGTGGGGACGGTCCCCAATGAGCAGTTCTTC | CASSLVGTVPNEQFF | . | TRBV5-5 | . | TRBJ2-1
TGTGCCAGCATCGCACTCACAAGCGGGAGGAGCACAGATACGCAGTATTTT | CASIALTSGRSTDTQYF | . | TRBV7-2 | TRBD2 | TRBJ2-3
TGTGCCAGCAGTTCACCGGGGGGCTCGGACTATGGCTACACCTTC | CASSSPGGSDYGYTF | . | TRBV6-2/TRBV6-3 | . | TRBJ1-2
TGTGCCAGCAGGGCTCGGTTTGCAGGCCGTTACTCACCCCTCCACTTT | CASRARFAGRYSPLHF | few | TRBV12-3/TRBV12-4 | . | TRBJ1-6
TGTGCCAGCCTCCCCGGGACTAGCGTCAAACAGCAGTACTTC | CASLPGTSVKQQYF | once | TRBV7-9 | TRBD2 | TRBJ2-5
TGCAGTGCTAGTCCGGCGGGAGGGCGGGGCAATGAGCAGTTCTTC | CSASPAGGRGNEQFF | . | TRBV20-1 | TRBD2 | TRBJ2-1
TGCGCCAGCAGCTGGGGCGCAAACACAGATACGCAGTATTTT | CASSWGANTDTQYF | . | TRBV5-1 | . | TRBJ2-3
TGTGCCAGCAGCCAAGAGGTCAGGGCCCAGCCCCAGCATTTT | CASSQEVRAQPQHF | . | TRBV4-2 | . | TRBJ1-5
TGTGCCAGCTCACCAGGGACAGGCCGCCAAGAGACCCAGTACTTC | CASSPGTGRQETQYF | many | TRBV18 | TRBD1 | TRBJ2-5
TGTGCCAGCAGTTATTCGGGCGGACAGGGCTCACCCCTCCACTTT | CASSYSGGQGSPLHF | . | TRBV27 | TRBD1 | TRBJ1-6
TGTGCCAGCAGCTCCCCTACTACGTGGGGCCAGTACTATGGCTACACCTTC | CASSSPTTWGQYYGYTF | . | TRBV28 | . | TRBJ1-2
TGTGCCAGCATTAGGGACAGAGAAAACATTCAGTACTTC | CASIRDRENIQYF | . | TRBV2 | TRBD1 | TRBJ2-4
TGTGCCAGCTCTCTACGGCGAGGAGGGAACAATGAGCAGTTCTTC | CASSLRRGGNNEQFF | few | TRBV7-3 | . | TRBJ2-1
TGCAGCGTTCGGAGGGGAGCGAACACCGGGGAGCTGTTTTTT | CSVRRGANTGELFF | . | TRBV29-1 | . | TRBJ2-2